The 17 T cell receptor beta chains below all came from one sample that was sequenced in a study of CD8+ T cells in alopecia areata. Following RNA extraction, reverse transcription yielded cDNA that acted as the sequencing template. Clones were sequenced by immunoSEQ multiplex PCR, and TCRdb holds only the in-frame ones, with some missing. The table lists approximately 150,000 clones, 47% of them singletons. The source material was CD4+ T cells sorted from blood. These receptors all come from a human donor with alopecia areata.

In this sample, this clone turned up a few times. The chain combines TRBV29-1 with TRBJ1-1; D uncertain. The CDR3 contains 14 residues. The germline CDR1 and CDR2 sequences are SQVTM and ANQGSEA. V was shortened by 6 bases and J by 3 bases, with 17 bases between the two germline ends. CDR3 sequence (DNA): TGCAGCGTCCGTGGGTGGCCGGGAGACACTGAAGCTTTCTTT. This encodes CSVRGWPGDTEAFF.

The chain joins TRBV2 to TRBJ2-3; 9 nucleotides align to TRBD2. V lost 8 bases and J lost 3; bases outside the gene matches: 0. The germline CDR1 and CDR2 sequences are SNHLY and FYNNEI. This CDR3 spans 12 amino acids. The CDR3 protein is CASAGGTDTQYF. The CDR3 nucleotides are TGTGCCAGCGCGGGAGGGACAGATACGCAGTATTTT.

V is TRBV29-1 and J is TRBJ1-2, with D possibly matching TRBD1 (6 bases). Trimming removed 4 bases from V and 6 bases from J, with 15 bases in between. Germline-derived CDR1 and CDR2 are SQVTM and ANQGSEA. This CDR3 has 13 residues. This CDR3 is CSVVGGQGDGYTF. The CDR3 DNA follows: TGCAGCGTTGTTGGGGGGCAGGGTGATGGCTACACCTTC. The full variable domain, its missing parts supplied by reference TRBV29-1 and TRBJ1-2, is SAVISQKPSRDICQRGTSLTIQCQVDSQVTMMFWYRQQPGQSLTLIATANQGSEATYESGFVIDKFPISRPNLTFSTLTVSNMSPEDSSIYLCSVVGGQGDGYTFGSGTRLTVV.

This clone was picked up a small number of times. The chain is built from TRBV29-1 and TRBJ2-3, with a tentative D call TRBD2 (5 bases). This CDR3 comprises 13 residues. V lost 4 bases, J lost 1 base, and 9 bases lay in between. Germline V CDR1 and CDR2: SQVTM, ANQGSEA. CDR3 bases: TGCAGCGTTGCGGAGGCAGGCACAGATACGCAGTATTTT. Residues: CSVAEAGTDTQYF.

The rearrangement uses TRBV29-1 and TRBJ1-1, with D unresolved. From germline, CDR1 is SQVTM and CDR2 ANQGSEA. CDR3 size: 14 residues. V lost 0 bases and J 2 bases, leaving 10 bases between the germline ends. Here the CDR3 DNA reads TGCAGCGTTGAAGAACCCCGGATAAACACTGAAGCTTTCTTT. The encoded protein is CSVEEPRINTEAFF.

This clone showed up just a few times. The chain employs TRBV27 and TRBJ2-1, with D possibly being TRBD1 or TRBD2 (6 bases each). Germline CDR1 MNHEY, CDR2 SMNVEV (reference sequence). The V end lost 6 bases, the J end lost 9 bases, and 21 bases lay between the germline ends. This CDR3 comprises 15 residues. The DNA for the CDR3 is TGTGCCAGCAGAGTGGGCGGAGGGGGTGGGGGTGAGCAGTTCTTC. It is translated as CASRVGGGGGGEQFF.

J is TRBJ2-1 and V is TRBV28, with TRBD2 matching over 10 bases. Germline CDR1 reads MDHEN; CDR2 reads SYDVKM. This CDR3 is 21 amino acids long. V lost 5 bases and J lost 6; bases outside the gene matches: 25. In DNA form, the CDR3 reads TGTGCCAGCAGTCACCGCCGCCGGGGCCGCGAAAATAGCGGGAGGACCAATGAGCAGTTCTTC. This translates into CASSHRRRGRENSGRTNEQFF. Drawing the rest from reference TRBV28 and TRBJ2-1, the complete variable domain is DVKVTQSSRYLVKRTGEKVFLECVQDMDHENMFWYRQDPGLGLRLIYFSYDVKMKEKGDIPEGYSVSREKKERFSLILESASTNQTSMYLCASSHRRRGRENSGRTNEQFFGPGTRLTVL.

V is TRBV25-1 and J is TRBJ1-1; perhaps TRBD1 as D (5 bases). V was trimmed by 7 bases and J by 5 bases, leaving 20 bases between them. This CDR3 region has 15 residues. In germline, CDR1 is MGHDK, CDR2 SYGVNS. CDR3 residues: CASTTVGLRRTEAFF. CDR3 DNA sequence: TGTGCCAGCACCACCGTGGGACTACGGAGGACTGAAGCTTTCTTT. The full variable domain, in which reference TRBV25-1 and TRBJ1-1 provide the parts outside the CDR3, is EADIYQTPRYLVIGTGKKITLECSQTMGHDKMYWYQQDPGMELHLIHYSYGVNSTEKGDLSSESTVSRIRTEHFPLTLESARPSHTSQYLCASTTVGLRRTEAFFGQGTRLTVV.

The chain carries TRBV4-1 and TRBJ2-1, with D perhaps matching TRBD2 (6 bases). The CDR3 loop spans 17 amino acids. Trimming took off 4 bases at V and 2 bases at J, with 18 bases between the two ends. Per germline, CDR1 MGHRA and CDR2 YSYEKL. CDR3 residues: CASSPPWRDLTYNEQFF. CDR3 DNA: TGCGCCAGCAGCCCCCCTTGGAGGGACCTAACCTACAATGAGCAGTTCTTC.

DNA of the CDR3: TGTGCCTGGACTACGGCGGGTGGCACTGAAGCTTTCTTT. Amino acid sequence: CAWTTAGGTEAFF. The V call is TRBV30, the J call TRBJ1-1; D remains unclear. CDR1 is GTSNPN, CDR2 SVGIG, per germline (reference sequence). There are 13 residues in the CDR3. The ends were cut back, 4 bases at V and 4 bases at J, with 13 bases in the middle.

The gene calls are TRBV29-1 and TRBJ1-1, with TRBD1 as a possible D gene (5 bases). The CDR3 consists of 14 residues. V was clipped by 6 bases and J by 0 bases, with 14 bases between them. In germline, CDR1 is SQVTM, CDR2 ANQGSEA. Here the CDR3 reads CSVLGRGMNTEAFF. DNA of the CDR3: TGCAGCGTCCTAGGAAGGGGTATGAACACTGAAGCTTTCTTT.

The chain is built from TRBV27 and TRBJ2-5; D possibly corresponds to TRBD1 (5 bases). V lost 8 bases, J lost 3 bases, and 22 bases lay in between. Per the germline V gene, CDR1 is MNHEY and CDR2 is SMNVEV (reference sequence). This CDR3 has 16 amino acids. In nucleotides, the CDR3 is TGTGCCAGCGGGCCAAGTTATCTAGGGGCTGAAGAGACCCAGTACTTC. It codes for CASGPSYLGAEETQYF.

This clone was detected once. The genes are TRBV2 and TRBJ1-5; D unclear. CDR1 and CDR2 (germline): SNHLY, FYNNEI. Trimming took 9 bases from V and 1 from J, leaving 13 bases between them. The CDR3 loop spans 14 amino acids. The CDR3 bases are TGTGCCAGTAGCGGGGAGTTAAGCAATCAGCCCCAGCATTTT. Translation gives CASSGELSNQPQHF.

This clone was seen a few times. A far larger clone is only one base removed, so a read error is likely. The rearrangement joins TRBV4-1 to TRBJ2-7; D gene uncertain. Germline V gene data show CDR1 as MGHRA and CDR2 as YSYEKL. V was shortened by 5 bases and J by 2 bases, with 13 bases between the two germline ends. The CDR3 extends over 14 amino acids. CDR3: CASSSQGPTYEQYF. DNA of the CDR3: TGCGCCAGCAGCTCCCAAGGCCCAACCTACGAGCAGTACTTC.

This chain joins TRBV2 and TRBJ1-2, with D possibly being TRBD1 (6 bases). The CDR3 is 15 amino acids. Looked up from germline, CDR1 is SNHLY and CDR2 is FYNNEI. The V end was cut by 6 bases, the J end by 2 bases, with 16 bases between. CDR3 nucleotides: TGTGCCAGCAGGGGAGTACCTACAGGGAACTATGGCTACACCTTC. The encoded protein is CASRGVPTGNYGYTF.

This rearrangement joins TRBV29-1 to TRBJ2-5; 7 bases align to TRBD2. The CDR3 length is 15 residues. The germline CDR1 and CDR2 sequences are SQVTM and ANQGSEA. The junction had 15 bases not matched to a gene; V was cut back by 6 bases and J by 5 bases. The CDR3 protein is CSVAPGGTGGETQYF. CDR3 bases: TGCAGCGTGGCCCCGGGCGGGACCGGGGGGGAGACCCAGTACTTC.

The chain combines TRBV2 with TRBJ1-2; 8 bases are a match to TRBD1. CDR3 size: 15 residues. With 4 bases clipped from V and 5 bases from J, the junction kept 9 bases outside the gene matches. Germline CDR1 is SNHLY and CDR2 is FYNNEI. DNA of the CDR3: TGTGCCAGCAGTGTCTTGGGCAGGGGGCTTTATGGCTACACCTTC. This translates into CASSVLGRGLYGYTF. The full variable domain, with the rest looked up from reference TRBV2 and TRBJ1-2, is EPEVTQTPSHQVTQMGQEVILRCVPISNHLYFYWYRQILGQKVEFLVSFYNNEISEKSEIFDDQFSVERPDGSNFTLKIRSTKLEDSAMYFCASSVLGRGLYGYTFGSGTRLTVV.